This TCR beta chain originates from a study of T-cell reconstitution after alpha-beta-depleted transplantation in children. A few counts support this clonotype. Antigen: not known. Study outcomes and limitations: T-cell counts and diversity at one year post-transplant came mainly from newly produced T cells.

The germline CDR1 and CDR2 sequences are SGHKS and YYEKEE (reference sequence). The CDR3 covers 13 residues. Deletions cut 2 bases from V and 5 bases from J, with 10 bases between. Preparing the TCRbeta library involved the use of unique molecular identifiers. TCRdb ran MiXCR on the PCR reads and lists one entry per CDR3 protein. In the table there are 670,000 or so distinct CDR3 sequences, around 13% of which are singletons. The gene calls are TRBV5-5 and TRBJ2-5; no firm D call. The sample in question was PBMCs, obtained before TCRalphabeta/CD19-depleted stem cell transplant. The clonotype was recovered from a girl aged 2 to 9 with congenital amegakaryocytic thrombocytopenia, due to receive a stem cell transplant. CDR3 DNA: TGTGCCAGCAGCTTCTTTCCCAGGGAGACCCAGTACTTC. Its translation is CASSFFPRETQYF.